Given below is one TCR beta chain in context. The antigen remains undetermined. This sample was included in a study of monozygotic twins with inflammatory bowel disease. Study-wide results and limits: Individual T cell subtypes were not distinguishable. Twins with IBD had fewer clonotypes in common with others than healthy twins, particularly during disease activity. Patients got different immunosuppressive treatments, which may have made their repertoires more variable.

Germline values: CDR1 DFQATT, CDR2 SNEGSKA (reference sequence). The CDR3 spans 14 residues. UMIs bearing a 6-nucleotide sample barcode were added through template switching. No DNA is given; TCRdb re-called the 5' RACE reads and lists each CDR3 protein once. The sample table includes approximately 150,000 distinct CDR3 sequences. This sequence was found in a human donor with ulcerative colitis or Crohn's disease, or a healthy co-twin of an affected twin (not recorded which). The chain uses TRBV20-1 and TRBJ2-3; the TRBD2 assignment by TCRdb is unverifiable without DNA. The material sequenced was blood. The CDR3 reads CSYRLAGARDTQYF.